Included here is one T cell receptor beta chain sequence, with context. In the study's own analysis: Cell counts per sample came from amplifying reference gene primers. Repertoires were generated with immunoSEQ multiplex PCR, while TCRdb's copy carries only in-frame clones and drops some. V and J calls plus clone size are reproduced from that table; the DNA served to infer D and trimming. This table holds about 190,000 clones, 89% found once. Trimming took 6 bases from V and 4 from J; bases not matched to a gene: 5. The CDR3 spans 15 residues. Looked up from germline, CDR1 is MNHEY and CDR2 is SVGAGI. These data originate in a study of blood T cell repertoires in COVID-19.

The specimen was peripheral blood. The chain is built from TRBV6-5 and TRBJ2-1, with 11 bases lining up with TRBD2. The receptor was derived from a man between 40 and 49 years old with acute or convalescent COVID-19. The CDR3 loop reads CASRVAGGPYNEQFF. The CDR3 coding sequence is TGTGCCAGCAGAGTAGCGGGGGGGCCGTACAATGAGCAGTTCTTC.